The 10 T cell receptor beta chains given below trace back to one sample, sequenced in a study of T cell responses to AZD1222 COVID-19 vaccine. Clones were read by immunoSEQ multiplex PCR, and TCRdb kept only the in-frame ones, dropping some. The sample holds around 120,000 clones, about 88% seen once. Sequenced here: peripheral blood, sampled on day 0 of AZD1222 vaccination. These receptors all come from an adult in good health.

The rearrangement uses TRBV14 and TRBJ2-2, with a tentative D call TRBD2 (5 bases). The CDR3 extends over 15 amino acids. V lost 1 base and J 3 bases, leaving 9 bases between the germline ends. Looked up from germline, CDR1 is SGHDN and CDR2 is FVKESK. CDR3 amino acids: CASSQGLLDTGELFF. CDR3 bases: TGTGCCAGCAGCCAAGGACTACTAGACACCGGGGAGCTGTTTTTT.

The CDR3 DNA reads TGTGCCTGGAGTCCTGGTTTGTCGGGGGAGAACAATGAGCAGTTCTTC. It translates to CAWSPGLSGENNEQFF. The chain uses TRBV30 and TRBJ2-1; D is possibly TRBD2 (6 bases). V lost 2 bases, J lost 5 bases, and 19 bases lay in between. CDR3 length equals 16 residues. In germline, CDR1 is GTSNPN, CDR2 SVGIG (reference sequence).

The genes are TRBV9 and TRBJ2-3, with 10 bases fitting TRBD2. The CDR3 contains 16 residues. Germline values: CDR1 SGDLS, CDR2 YYNGEE. With V trimmed by 0 bases and J by 3 bases, 4 bases remained unmatched. CDR3 DNA sequence: TGTGCCAGCAGCGTAGCGGCTAGCGGGAGAACAGATACGCAGTATTTT. Amino acid sequence: CASSVAASGRTDTQYF.

The chain is built from TRBV6-1 and TRBJ1-5, with 10 bases aligning to TRBD1. The CDR3 spans 16 residues. After removal of 2 bases from V and 5 bases from J, the junction contained 6 bases not matched to a gene. CDR1 is MNHNS, CDR2 SASEGT, per germline. The CDR3 sequence: CASSEFHGQGDQPQHF. For the CDR3, the DNA is TGTGCCAGCAGTGAATTCCACGGACAGGGGGATCAGCCCCAGCATTTT.

The chain combines TRBV19 with TRBJ2-7, with a weak D call TRBD1 (5 bases). The germline CDR1 and CDR2 sequences are LNHDA and SQIVND (reference sequence). This CDR3 region has 16 residues. V shed 5 bases and J shed 6 bases, with 23 bases lying between them. CDR3 DNA: TGTGCCAGTAGTGCTCACTCAGGGCTCTCGGTCGGCGAGCAGTACTTC. This translates into CASSAHSGLSVGEQYF. Using reference TRBV19 and TRBJ2-7 for the parts outside the CDR3, the full variable domain is DGGITQSPKYLFRKEGQNVTLSCEQNLNHDAMYWYRQDPGQGLRLIYYSQIVNDFQKGDIAEGYSVSREKKESFPLTVTSAQKNPTAFYLCASSAHSGLSVGEQYFGPGTRLTVT.

Only one count was recorded for this clone. This sequence joins TRBV5-8 and TRBJ2-7; no clear D. Germline CDR1 is SGHTS and CDR2 is YDEGEE. CDR3 length equals 13 residues. The germline V and J ends were trimmed by 0 bases and 3 bases, with 7 bases remaining between them. The CDR3: CASSLGPLYEQYF. In nucleotides, the CDR3 is TGTGCCAGCAGCTTGGGACCACTCTACGAGCAGTACTTC.

The rearrangement links TRBV27 to TRBJ2-3; 11 nucleotides match TRBD2. This CDR3 region has 16 residues. V was clipped by 7 bases and J by 4 bases; unmatched bases: 10. From germline, CDR1 is MNHEY and CDR2 SMNVEV (reference sequence). CDR3 sequence (DNA): TGTGCCAGCATAGGGATAGCGGGGGGGCGGTCAGATACGCAGTATTTT. Its protein is CASIGIAGGRSDTQYF.

This clone has just one count. The gene calls are TRBV28 and TRBJ2-1; the D gene is possibly TRBD2 (5 bases). Trimming shortened V by 5 bases and J by 8 bases, and 22 bases separated the two germline ends. CDR1 is MDHEN, CDR2 SYDVKM, per germline. The CDR3 length is 16 residues. The CDR3 spells CASSTTRELDGHEQFF. The CDR3 nucleotides read TGTGCCAGCAGTACCACCCGGGAACTAGATGGTCATGAGCAGTTCTTC.

J is TRBJ1-4 and V is TRBV30; 8 positions agree with TRBD1. This CDR3 comprises 13 residues. V gave up 3 bases and J gave up 7 bases; unmatched junction bases: 4. Germline CDR1 GTSNPN, CDR2 SVGIG (reference sequence). CDR3 residues: CAWRQGGTEKLFF. The CDR3 DNA reads TGTGCCTGGAGACAGGGGGGAACTGAAAAACTGTTTTTT.

This rearrangement joins TRBV5-4 to TRBJ2-7; 7 bases agree with TRBD2. V lost 4 bases, J lost 2 bases, and 3 bases stayed unmatched. CDR3 length equals 13 residues. Germline V gene sequence: CDR1 SGHNT, CDR2 YYREEE (reference sequence). The DNA for the CDR3 is TGTGCCAGCAGCGCTGGACTAGCCTACGAGCAGTACTTC. Translated, it gives CASSAGLAYEQYF.